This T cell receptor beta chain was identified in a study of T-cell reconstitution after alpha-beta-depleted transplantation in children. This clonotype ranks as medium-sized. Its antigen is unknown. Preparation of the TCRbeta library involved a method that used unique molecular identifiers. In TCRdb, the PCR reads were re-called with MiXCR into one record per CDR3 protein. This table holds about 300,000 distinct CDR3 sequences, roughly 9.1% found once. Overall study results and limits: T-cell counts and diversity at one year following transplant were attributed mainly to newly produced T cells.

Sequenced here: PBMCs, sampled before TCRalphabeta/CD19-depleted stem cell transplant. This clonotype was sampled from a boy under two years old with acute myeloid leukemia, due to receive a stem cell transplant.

CDR3 bases: TGCGCCAGCAGCCTCCAAGTCGATCAGCCCCAGCATTTT. Translation gives CASSLQVDQPQHF. The chain is built from TRBV5-1 and TRBJ1-5, with D unresolved. Trimming removed 4 bases at V and 5 bases at J, with 10 bases between. CDR3 length: 13 amino acids. Germline V gene sequence: CDR1 SGHRS, CDR2 YFSETQ.